This TCR beta chain was sequenced for a study of cytomegalovirus exposure and HLA in healthy donors. Study-level points and caveats: The authors judged a highly shared variant cluster likely a sequencing artifact. The study flagged about 150 TCR beta chains as cytomegalovirus-associated.

Vbeta (60) and Jbeta (13) primers were used in the PCR. Only in-frame clones appear in the TCRdb table, and some are missing; sequencing was by immunoSEQ multiplex PCR. The table counts about 140,000 clones; roughly 3% lies in the top ten. Nominal health characterized the donors when sampled, though unrecorded immune exposures were likely. As concerns this clone: What it binds is unknown.

Sequencing used PBMCs. The receptor comes from a man aged 35 to 55 in good health and CMV-seronegative.

CDR3 nucleotides: TGTGCCAGCAGCTTAGCGGTACAGGGGAACGGCTACACCTTC. This codes for CASSLAVQGNGYTF. This sequence joins TRBV7-9 and TRBJ1-2; 7 bases are shared with TRBD1. J gave up 8 bases and V 0 bases, and 6 bases lay outside the gene matches. CDR3 size: 14 residues. The germline V gene has CDR1 SEHNR and CDR2 FQNEAQ (reference sequence). The variable domain in full, completed from reference TRBV7-9 and TRBJ1-2, reads DTGVSQNPRHKITKRGQNVTFRCDPISEHNRLYWYRQTLGQGPEFLTYFQNEAQLEKSRLLSDRFSAERPKGSFSTLEIQRTEQGDSAMYLCASSLAVQGNGYTFGSGTRLTVV.